The present entry profiles one TCR beta chain with its context. This entry comes from a study of CD8 T cells in Susac syndrome. The authors carried out high-throughput sequencing of TCR beta. They applied it to CD8+ and CD4+ T cells obtained from blood. The RNA, roughly 0.5 to 1 ug, was put through reverse transcription using random hexamers. Coverage of TCR beta CDR3 amplification by immunoSEQ multiplex PCR extended to 54 Vbeta and 13 Jbeta. A single record per CDR3 protein comes from TCRdb applying MiXCR to the immunoSEQ multiplex PCR reads. Among hundreds of thousands of distinct CDR3 sequences, around 89% were seen once, and the ten largest hold around 0.2%. The clonotype comes from a human donor with multiple sclerosis. Sequences were obtained from CD8+ T cells from PBMCs.

The CDR3 loop reads CASSIPGQSRDTQYF. Written as DNA, the CDR3 is TGTGCCAGCAGCATTCCGGGACAGTCAAGAGATACGCAGTATTTT. The J gene is TRBJ2-3, the V gene TRBV7-9; 7 nucleotides match TRBD1. The CDR3 is made up of 15 amino acids. The V segment lost 5 bases and the J segment 5 bases; nucleotides outside the gene matches: 10. Germline lookup yields CDR1 SEHNR and CDR2 FQNEAQ (reference sequence).